Listed below are T cell receptor beta chains from one sample, sequenced in a study of T-cell reconstitution after alpha-beta-depleted transplantation in children. One entry per CDR3 protein results from TCRdb running MiXCR on the PCR reads. Among some 490,000 distinct CDR3 sequences listed, around 12% were seen once. The sequences come from PBMCs from the stem cell graft donor, collected from the stem cell graft. The receptors were gathered from a human donor who donated a stem cell graft to a child with combined immunodeficiency. Each CDR3 is given with its conserved first and last residue. Fields, in order: J gene, D gene, clone size, V gene, CDR3 DNA, CDR3 protein. The D gene is left open where the match is weak. Some rows mark clone size as missing; the rest say once, few, many or name a class of expanded clone.

TRBJ2-3	NA	few	TRBV6-2/TRBV6-3	TGTGCCATCGACCTGGGAGCGGCAAGCACAGATACGCAGTATTTT	CAIDLGAASTDTQYF
TRBJ1-1	TRBD1	many	TRBV5-1	TGCGCCAGCAGCTCGGGACAGGGGAACACTGAAGCTTTCTTT	CASSSGQGNTEAFF
TRBJ2-7	NA	NA	TRBV20-1	TGCAGTGCTAGCGGGCAGGTGGGCTACGAGCAGTACTTC	CSASGQVGYEQYF
TRBJ1-1	NA	many	TRBV29-1	TGCAGCGTAGGACTCGGCACTGAAGCTTTCTTT	CSVGLGTEAFF
TRBJ1-1	NA	few	TRBV7-2	TGTGCCAGCAGCTTATCCAGATCGAACACTGAAGCTTTCTTT	CASSLSRSNTEAFF
TRBJ2-1	TRBD1	many	TRBV19	TGTGCCAGTAGGACAGGGGGCCCGTCCTACAATGAGCAGTTCTTC	CASRTGGPSYNEQFF
TRBJ2-1	NA	NA	TRBV12-5	TGTGCTAGTGGTTTCGAGGGAAATGAGCAGTTCTTC	CASGFEGNEQFF
TRBJ1-4	NA	few	TRBV7-9	TGTGCCAGCAGCTTAGGGACGACAACTAATGAAAAACTGTTTTTT	CASSLGTTTNEKLFF
TRBJ2-2	NA	many	TRBV12-3/TRBV12-4	TGTGCCAGCAGCCCTTGGATGGGAGGGGGGAATACCGGGGAGCTGTTTTTT	CASSPWMGGGNTGELFF
TRBJ1-2	NA	few	TRBV6-6	TGTGCCAGCACCGAGGTCGGGGGCTACACCTTC	CASTEVGGYTF
TRBJ1-4	NA	many	TRBV9	TGTGCCAGCAGCGTAGGGGGGATTGATGAAAAACTGTTTTTT	CASSVGGIDEKLFF
TRBJ2-3	NA	many	TRBV12-3/TRBV12-4	TGTGCCAGCAGCTTATCGGGGGGCACAGATACGCAGTATTTT	CASSLSGGTDTQYF
TRBJ2-1	NA	few	TRBV7-9	TGTGCCAGCAGCTCAGTCGTGGGCTACAATGAGCAGTTCTTC	CASSSVVGYNEQFF
TRBJ2-2	NA	many	TRBV12-3/TRBV12-4	TGTGCCAGCACTAAGGCCCTAATTACCGGGGAGCTGTTTTTT	CASTKALITGELFF
TRBJ1-3	NA	NA	TRBV7-2	TGTGCCAGCACCCTTGGGCTAACTGGAAACACCATATATTTT	CASTLGLTGNTIYF
TRBJ1-4	TRBD1	few	TRBV7-6	TGTGCCAGCAGCACATCGACAGGGCGTGGCGGAAAACTGTTTTTT	CASSTSTGRGGKLFF
TRBJ2-1	TRBD2	NA	TRBV30	TGTGCCTGGGGGACTAGCGGAAGGCAGTTCTTC	CAWGTSGRQFF
TRBJ2-1	NA	few	TRBV5-6	TGTGCCAGCAGCCCCAAATGGAATGAGCAGTTCTTC	CASSPKWNEQFF
TRBJ1-4	TRBD1	few	TRBV4-3	TGCGCCAGCAGCCAAGACAGGAGACAGGGTACCCAAAAACTGTTTTTT	CASSQDRRQGTQKLFF
TRBJ2-3	NA	few	TRBV4-3	TGCGCCAGCAGCCAAGATTGGGGACTTTACACAGATACGCAGTATTTT	CASSQDWGLYTDTQYF
TRBJ2-1	TRBD1	NA	TRBV29-1	TGCAGCGTTGAAATGACAGGGGCGCGAAGTGAGCAGTTCTTC	CSVEMTGARSEQFF
TRBJ2-6	TRBD2	few	TRBV10-3	TGTGCCGTCAACGGGGGGGACGGGTTCTCGGGGGCCAACGTCCTGACTTTC	CAVNGGDGFSGANVLTF
TRBJ2-7	TRBD1	few	TRBV30	TGTGCCTGGAGTGGGGACAGGGGGTACGAGCAGTACTTC	CAWSGDRGYEQYF
TRBJ2-7	TRBD1	NA	TRBV5-4	TGTGCCAGCAGCCCGGAGACAGGGGCCGAGCAGTACTTC	CASSPETGAEQYF
TRBJ2-4	NA	NA	TRBV20-1	TGCAGTGCTAGAGATGGGCAGTTGGCCAAAAACATTCAGTACTTC	CSARDGQLAKNIQYF
TRBJ2-7	TRBD1	few	TRBV7-2	TGTGCCAGCAGCACGGGACAGGGATTATCCTACGAGCAGTACTTC	CASSTGQGLSYEQYF
TRBJ2-3	TRBD2	many	TRBV20-1	TGCAGTGCTAGAGCCGTTACTGCGGGGGGACTAGCGGGAGGGCCCACAGATACGCAGTATTTT	CSARAVTAGGLAGGPTDTQYF
TRBJ2-5	NA	NA	TRBV14	TGTGCCAGCAGCCAAGGGACGGGGTCCCAGTACTTC	CASSQGTGSQYF
TRBJ2-2	TRBD2	many	TRBV12-3/TRBV12-4	TGTGCCAGCAATGGACTAGCGTCTAGATCCGGGGAGCTGTTTTTT	CASNGLASRSGELFF